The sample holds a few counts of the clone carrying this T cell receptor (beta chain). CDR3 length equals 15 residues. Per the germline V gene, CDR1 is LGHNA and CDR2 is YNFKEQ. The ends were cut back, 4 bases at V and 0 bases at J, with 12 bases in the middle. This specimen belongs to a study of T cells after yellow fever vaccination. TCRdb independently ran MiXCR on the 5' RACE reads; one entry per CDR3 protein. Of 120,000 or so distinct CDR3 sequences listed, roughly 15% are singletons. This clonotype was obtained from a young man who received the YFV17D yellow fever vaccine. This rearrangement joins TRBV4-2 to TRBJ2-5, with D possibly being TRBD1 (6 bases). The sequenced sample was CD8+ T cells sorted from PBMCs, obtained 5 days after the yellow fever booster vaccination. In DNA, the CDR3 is TGTGCCAGCAGCCCAAAAGGGGACAACCAAGAGACCCAGTACTTC. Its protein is CASSPKGDNQETQYF.